The 16 T cell receptor beta chains in this list originate from one sample, sequenced in a study of blood T cell repertoires in COVID-19. Clones were sequenced by immunoSEQ multiplex PCR, and TCRdb holds only the in-frame ones, with some missing. Of tens of thousands of clones detected, 85% to 90% appear once; the ten largest clones hold around 1.9%. What was sequenced was peripheral blood. These receptors originate from a woman older than 75 with active or convalescent COVID-19.

The chain carries TRBV11-3 and TRBJ2-3, with D possibly being TRBD2 (6 bases). V was clipped by 1 base and J by 0 bases, with 11 bases between them. CDR1 and CDR2 from the germline V gene are SGHNT and YENEEA. This CDR3 contains 16 residues. The CDR3 sequence: CASSLGGVSSTDTQYF. DNA for the CDR3: TGTGCCAGCAGCTTAGGCGGGGTCTCTAGCACAGATACGCAGTATTTT.

J is TRBJ1-4 and V is TRBV11-1, with no clear D. Looked up from germline, CDR1 is SGHAT and CDR2 is FQDESV (reference sequence). This CDR3 has 13 amino acids. V was pared by 6 bases and J by 8 bases, with 13 bases between. DNA of the CDR3: TGTGCCAGCAGTCGGGATTTGGAGGAAAAACTGTTTTTT. The encoded protein is CASSRDLEEKLFF.

In DNA form, the CDR3 reads TGTGCCAGCACCCCTAGCGGGGGACCTACCGGGGAGCTGTTTTTT. This translates into CASTPSGGPTGELFF. This rearrangement joins TRBV27 to TRBJ2-2; 10 positions agree with TRBD2. Germline assignment: CDR1 MNHEY and CDR2 SMNVEV (reference sequence). V lost 7 bases to trimming and J lost 5 bases; unmatched junction nucleotides: 7. This CDR3 has 15 residues.

Only one count was recorded for this clone. This chain connects TRBV6-2 or TRBV6-3 to TRBJ2-7; D might be TRBD1 (6 bases). This CDR3 has 15 residues. Germline V gives CDR1 MNHEY, CDR2 SVGEGT. The germline V and J ends were trimmed by 2 bases and 3 bases, with 14 bases remaining between them. In DNA form, the CDR3 reads TGTGCCAGCAGTTACAACCAGGGGCGAAACTACGAGCAGTACTTC. Translating it yields CASSYNQGRNYEQYF.

The chain recombines TRBV3-1 (or the pseudogene TRBV3-2) with TRBJ1-2, with TRBD1 matching 10 bases. Germline V gene data show CDR1 as LGHDT and CDR2 as YNNKEL (reference sequence). Trimming at V came to 8 bases and at J to 0 bases, leaving 0 bases not matched to a gene. The length of the CDR3 is 13 residues. CDR3 DNA: TGTGCCAGCGGGACAGGGGCTAACTATGGCTACACCTTC. Protein product: CASGTGANYGYTF.

This sequence joins TRBV15 and TRBJ1-1; possibly TRBD1 for D (6 bases). V was pared by 8 bases and J by 5 bases, with 15 bases between. CDR3 length equals 13 residues. Germline assignment: CDR1 LNHNV and CDR2 YYDKDF (reference sequence). For the CDR3, the DNA is TGTGCCACCTCGTTGGGGGCGCGGACTGAAGCTTTCTTT. This translates into CATSLGARTEAFF.

A word on this clone: Other DNA sequences in the sample encode the same CDR3. The CDR3 DNA is TGTGCCAGCAGCCAAGGACTAGCGGGGATTAGCACAGATACGCAGTATTTT. It is translated as CASSQGLAGISTDTQYF. The chain employs TRBV3-1 (or the pseudogene TRBV3-2) and TRBJ2-3, with TRBD2 matching 11 bases. V was pared by 1 base and J by 0 bases, with 3 bases of the junction left unmatched. Germline V gives CDR1 LGHDT, CDR2 YNNKEL (reference sequence). The CDR3 runs to 17 residues.

V and J are TRBV2 and TRBJ1-3; 7 positions agree with TRBD1. The germline CDR1 and CDR2 sequences are SNHLY and FYNNEI. This CDR3 has 16 residues. Trimming at V came to 7 bases and at J to 0 bases, leaving 9 bases not matched to a gene. CDR3 DNA sequence: TGTGCCAGCAACGAACGGACAGGCGGCTCTGGAAACACCATATATTTT. This sequence encodes CASNERTGGSGNTIYF.

The chain is built from TRBV25-1 and TRBJ2-3; possibly TRBD1 for D (6 bases). The CDR3 consists of 17 residues. The V and J ends lost 4 bases and 2 bases respectively, with 19 bases between them. In germline, CDR1 is MGHDK, CDR2 SYGVNS. The CDR3 is CASSAHTGTLLTDTQYF. The CDR3 region has the DNA TGTGCCAGCAGTGCACACACCGGGACACTACTCACAGATACGCAGTATTTT.

The chain employs TRBV23-1 and TRBJ2-7; TRBD2 aligns across 8 bases. TRBV23-1 is marked as an open reading frame, function uncertain. This CDR3 comprises 15 residues. V lost 0 bases and J lost 7; bases outside the gene matches: 8. CDR3 sequence: CASSQSTAGVQEQYF. The CDR3 DNA follows: TGCGCCAGCAGTCAATCTACAGCGGGAGTCCAAGAGCAGTACTTC.

CDR3 residues: CASSYSQGVNEKLFF. CDR3 sequence (DNA): TGTGCCAGCAGTTACTCCCAGGGGGTTAATGAAAAACTGTTTTTT. This chain uses TRBV6-6 with TRBJ1-4, with TRBD1 matching 7 bases. This CDR3 has 15 amino acids. After removal of 0 bases from V and 4 bases from J, the junction contained 2 bases not matched to a gene. Germline CDR1 and CDR2: MNHNY and SVGAGI (reference sequence).

J is TRBJ2-7 and V is TRBV6-2 or TRBV6-3, with D possibly TRBD1 on 5 matching bases. Germline-derived CDR1 and CDR2 are MNHEY and SVGEGT. Trimming removed 2 bases at V and 6 bases at J, with 11 bases between. This CDR3 contains 13 residues. The CDR3 DNA is TGTGCCAGCAGTTACCACAGGTTAACCGAGCAGTACTTC. Its translation: CASSYHRLTEQYF.

This chain connects TRBV7-9 to TRBJ2-3, with TRBD2 matching 9 bases. The trim removed 4 bases at V and 2 bases at J, leaving 7 bases unmatched. From germline, CDR1 is SEHNR and CDR2 FQNEAQ (reference sequence). This CDR3 is 16 amino acids long. CDR3: CASSYLAGAYTDTQYF. DNA for the CDR3: TGTGCCAGCAGCTACTTAGCGGGGGCCTACACAGATACGCAGTATTTT.

This clone has a single count. The chain combines TRBV5-1 with TRBJ1-5, with TRBD1 matching 7 bases. This CDR3 region has 14 residues. The J segment lost 7 bases and the V segment lost 4 bases, leaving 8 bases of the junction unmatched. Germline V gene data show CDR1 as SGHRS and CDR2 as YFSETQ. The CDR3 here is CASSTGQVGQPQHF. CDR3 DNA: TGCGCCAGCAGCACCGGACAGGTGGGACAGCCCCAGCATTTT.

V and J are TRBV3-1 (or the pseudogene TRBV3-2) and TRBJ2-3, with 10 bases lining up with TRBD1. V dropped 8 bases and J dropped 3; count of bases not matched to a gene: 5. This CDR3 has 14 residues. Germline V gene data show CDR1 as LGHDT and CDR2 as YNNKEL (reference sequence). The CDR3: CASGDRGITDTQYF. For the CDR3, the DNA is TGTGCCAGCGGGGACAGGGGAATAACAGATACGCAGTATTTT.

This clone was found a few times. The chain has TRBV5-4 and TRBJ2-2, with D maybe TRBD2 (5 bases). Trimming shortened V by 3 bases and J by 4 bases, and 7 bases separated the two germline ends. Germline assignment: CDR1 SGHNT and CDR2 YYREEE (reference sequence). This CDR3 region has 13 residues. The CDR3 DNA sequence: TGTGCCAGCAGCTCCACTAGCACCGGGGAGCTGTTTTTT. This gives the protein CASSSTSTGELFF.